This entry lists 6 T cell receptor beta chains sequenced from one sample in a study of breast tumors, draining lymph nodes, adjacent tissues listed by TCRdb under 2016. The method was multiplex PCR. Instrument on record: Illumina HiSeq 2000. The public reads were reanalyzed by TCRdb: fastp trimming at Q25, MiXCR alignment, in-frame beta chains only. Entries that share a CDR3 protein sequence are merged under the most common genes and DNA. This sample holds about 200,000 distinct CDR3 sequences; 30% to 40% were observed only once. The ten biggest clones cover more than 4% of the sample. Lymph node samples came from the axillary draining lymph nodes of breast cancer patients. The specimen sequenced was axillary lymph node tissue. The receptors shown here come from a female donor with breast cancer. Some clones in this sample may be carry-over from other donors' samples.

This clonotype showed up many times. The rearrangement joins TRBV5-5 to TRBJ1-2, with D maybe TRBD1 (5 bases). The CDR3 sequence is 15 residues long. From germline, CDR1 is SGHKS and CDR2 YYEKEE (reference sequence). Trimming cost V 4 bases and J 5 bases, with 18 bases left between them. The CDR3 loop is CASSPQGLPYYGYTF. In nucleotides, the CDR3 is TGTGCCAGCAGCCCCCAGGGACTTCCCTATTATGGCTACACCTTC.

Turning to this clonotype: This may come from a read error, since a much larger clone is one base off. The conserved phenylalanine or tryptophan normally closing the CDR3 is absent here, so this likely arose from a read error. V is TRBV12-3 or TRBV12-4 and J is TRBJ2-1; 9 bases agree with TRBD2. This CDR3 is 14 amino acids long. The junction had 10 bases not matched to a gene; V was cut back by 8 bases and J by 8 bases. The CDR3 DNA reads TGTGCCAGCTGTCCTAGCGGGGTTTATCATGAGCAGTTCCTC. This codes for CASCPSGVYHEQFL.

The table lists this clonotype with many counts. A read error may produce the germline difference seen at one junction end. The CDR3 bases are TGTGCCAGCTCACGGCCAGGGACAACAAATGAAAAACTGTTTTTT. Protein: CASSRPGTTNEKLFF. The rearrangement uses TRBV18 and TRBJ1-4; possibly TRBD1 for D (6 bases). The germline CDR1 and CDR2 sequences are KGHSH and LQKENI. The CDR3 extends over 15 amino acids. The complete variable domain, with remaining parts taken from reference TRBV18 and TRBJ1-4, reads NAGVMQNPRHLVRRRGQEARLRCSPMKGHSHVYWYRQLPEEGLKFMVYLQKENIIDESGMPKERFSAEFPKEGPSILRIQQVVRGDSAAYFCASSRPGTTNEKLFFGSGTQLSVL.

This clonotype came up once. The chain employs TRBV5-1 and TRBJ2-2, with 16 bases that match TRBD2. The CDR3 is 19 amino acids. Trimming cost V 2 bases and J 3 bases; bases outside gene matches: 7. Germline CDR1 reads SGHRS; CDR2 reads YFSETQ. The CDR3 loop reads CASSLPGLAGGVDTGELFF. As DNA, the CDR3 is TGCGCCAGCAGCTTACCGGGACTAGCGGGAGGGGTGGACACCGGGGAGCTGTTTTTT. The full variable domain, with the rest looked up from reference TRBV5-1 and TRBJ2-2, is KAGVTQTPRYLIKTRGQQVTLSCSPISGHRSVSWYQQTPGQGLQFLFEYFSETQRNKGNFPGRFSGRQFSNSRSEMNVSTLELGDSALYLCASSLPGLAGGVDTGELFFGEGSRLTVL.

This clonotype was counted ten times or more. The chain employs TRBV6-5 and TRBJ1-4; 7 positions match TRBD1. CDR1 is MNHEY and CDR2 is SVGAGI in the germline V gene. V dropped 6 bases and J dropped 4; count of bases not matched to a gene: 14. The CDR3 has 17 amino acids. The CDR3 protein is CASSPVGQGGINEKLFF. CDR3 DNA: TGTGCCAGCAGCCCCGTAGGGCAGGGGGGGATTAATGAAAAACTGTTTTTT.

There are many counts of this clonotype. Written as DNA, the CDR3 is TGTGCCAGCAGCTTGGAGGGGTGGGGTAGCGGGCCCTCCTACGAGCAGTACTTC. Its translation is CASSLEGWGSGPSYEQYF. The chain carries TRBV5-6 and TRBJ2-7; TRBD2 matches 7 bases. The J segment lost 0 bases and the V segment lost 0 bases, leaving 12 bases of the junction unmatched. Germline CDR1 reads SGHDT; CDR2 reads YYEEEE. This CDR3 has 18 residues.